This T cell receptor beta chain was profiled in a study of breast tumors, draining lymph nodes, adjacent tissues. Study-wide points: Tumor TCR diversity was below lymph nodes but above nontumor tissue.

Samples came from axillary lymph nodes draining the breast cancer. Ten or more counts support this clonotype. Its antigen is as yet unknown. TCRdb ran MiXCR on the multiplex PCR reads and lists one entry per CDR3 protein. The table lists approximately 230,000 distinct CDR3 sequences, under 35% of them singletons. Germline CDR1 SGHDN, CDR2 FVKESK. J was trimmed by 4 bases and V by 8 bases; bases with no gene match: 8. The CDR3 is 14 residues long. The chain has TRBV14 and TRBJ2-1, with 7 bases aligning to TRBD2. The sample consisted of axillary lymph node tissue. The sequence was obtained from a female donor with breast cancer. Some clones in this sample may be carry-over from other donors' samples. Written as DNA, the CDR3 is TGTGCCAGCCGAAAGGGACTACCTTACAATGAGCAGTTCTTC. This codes for CASRKGLPYNEQFF.